This T cell receptor beta chain was found in a study of T cell changes during pregnancy in multiple sclerosis. CDR3 length: 15 residues. Trimming pared 2 bases from V and 5 bases from J, leaving 13 bases between. Germline-derived CDR1 and CDR2 are MDHEN and SYDVKM. Method: immunoSEQ multiplex PCR; TCRdb's copy keeps in-frame clones and lacks some. The sample includes about 36,000 clones, 90% to 95% of them seen just once. The sequenced sample was CD4+ T cells from peripheral blood mononuclear cells, obtained in the first trimester of pregnancy. V and J are TRBV28 and TRBJ1-3; D remains ambiguous. The receptor comes from a female donor with multiple sclerosis, enrolled in a pregnancy study. Here the CDR3 reads CASSLIRSERNTIYF. DNA for the CDR3: TGTGCCAGCAGTTTAATCCGATCGGAGCGAAACACCATATATTTT.